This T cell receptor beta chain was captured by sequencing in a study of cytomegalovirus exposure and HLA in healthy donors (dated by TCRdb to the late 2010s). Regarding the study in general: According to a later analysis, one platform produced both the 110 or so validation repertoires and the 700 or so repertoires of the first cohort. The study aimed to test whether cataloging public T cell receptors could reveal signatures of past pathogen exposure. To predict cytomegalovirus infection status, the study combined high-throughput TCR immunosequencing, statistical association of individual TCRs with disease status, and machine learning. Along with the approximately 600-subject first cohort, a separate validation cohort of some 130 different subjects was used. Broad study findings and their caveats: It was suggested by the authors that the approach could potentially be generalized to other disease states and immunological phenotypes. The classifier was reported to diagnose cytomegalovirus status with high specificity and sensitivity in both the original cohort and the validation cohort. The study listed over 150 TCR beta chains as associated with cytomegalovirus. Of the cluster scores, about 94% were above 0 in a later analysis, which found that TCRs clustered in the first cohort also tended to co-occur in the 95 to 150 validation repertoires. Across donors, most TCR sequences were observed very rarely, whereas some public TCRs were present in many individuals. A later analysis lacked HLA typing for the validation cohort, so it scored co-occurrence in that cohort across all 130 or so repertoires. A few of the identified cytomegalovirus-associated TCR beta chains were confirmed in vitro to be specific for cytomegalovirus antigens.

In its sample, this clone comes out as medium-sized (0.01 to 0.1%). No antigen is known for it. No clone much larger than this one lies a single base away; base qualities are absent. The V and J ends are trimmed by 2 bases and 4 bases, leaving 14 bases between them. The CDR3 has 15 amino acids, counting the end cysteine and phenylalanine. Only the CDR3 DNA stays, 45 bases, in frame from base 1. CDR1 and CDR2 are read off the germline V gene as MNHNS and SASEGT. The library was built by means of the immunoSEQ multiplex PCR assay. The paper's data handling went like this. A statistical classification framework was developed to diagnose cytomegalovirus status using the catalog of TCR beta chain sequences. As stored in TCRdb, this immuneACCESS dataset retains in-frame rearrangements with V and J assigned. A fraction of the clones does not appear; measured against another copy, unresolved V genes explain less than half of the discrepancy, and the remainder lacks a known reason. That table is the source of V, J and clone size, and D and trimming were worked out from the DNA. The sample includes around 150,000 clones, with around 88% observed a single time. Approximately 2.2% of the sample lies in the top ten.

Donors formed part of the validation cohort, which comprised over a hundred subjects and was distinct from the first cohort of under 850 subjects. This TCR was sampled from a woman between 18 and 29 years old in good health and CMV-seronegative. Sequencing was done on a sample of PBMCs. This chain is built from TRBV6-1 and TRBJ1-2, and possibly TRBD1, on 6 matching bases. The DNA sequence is TGTGCCAGCAGTGAACCAGCGGGGGCGCGCTATGGCTACACCTTC. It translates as CASSEPAGARYGYTF.